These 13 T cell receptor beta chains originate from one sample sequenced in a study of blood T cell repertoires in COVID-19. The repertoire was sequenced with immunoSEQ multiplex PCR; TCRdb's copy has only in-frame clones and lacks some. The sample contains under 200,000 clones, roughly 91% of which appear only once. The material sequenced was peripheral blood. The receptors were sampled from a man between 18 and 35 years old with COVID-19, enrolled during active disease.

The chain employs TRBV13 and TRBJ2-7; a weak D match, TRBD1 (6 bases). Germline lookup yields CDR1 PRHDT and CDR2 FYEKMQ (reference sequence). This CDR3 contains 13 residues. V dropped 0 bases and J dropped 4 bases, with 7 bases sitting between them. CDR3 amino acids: CASSLGTGYEQYF. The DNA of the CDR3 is TGTGCCAGCAGCTTAGGGACAGGTTACGAGCAGTACTTC.

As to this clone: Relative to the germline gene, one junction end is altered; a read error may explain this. The CDR3 region is CASNLPGQGREQYF. The CDR3 DNA reads TGTGCCAGCAACTTACCGGGACAGGGCCGGGAGCAGTACTTC. V gene TRBV7-9 combines with J gene TRBJ2-7; 9 bases map to TRBD1. Germline CDR1 is SEHNR and CDR2 is FQNEAQ (reference sequence). The CDR3 totals 14 residues.

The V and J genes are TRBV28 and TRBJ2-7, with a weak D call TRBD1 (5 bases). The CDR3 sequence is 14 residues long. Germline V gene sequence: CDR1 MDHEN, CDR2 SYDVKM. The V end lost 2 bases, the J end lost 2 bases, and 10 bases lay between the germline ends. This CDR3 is CASSLQGPPYEQYF. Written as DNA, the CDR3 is TGTGCCAGCAGTTTACAGGGCCCCCCCTACGAGCAGTACTTC.

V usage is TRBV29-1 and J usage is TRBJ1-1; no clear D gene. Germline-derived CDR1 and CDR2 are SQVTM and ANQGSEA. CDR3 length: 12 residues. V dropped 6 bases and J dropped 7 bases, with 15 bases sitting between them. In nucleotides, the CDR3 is TGCAGCGTCCGCGTAGATCGAGATGAAGCTTTCTTT. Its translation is CSVRVDRDEAFF.

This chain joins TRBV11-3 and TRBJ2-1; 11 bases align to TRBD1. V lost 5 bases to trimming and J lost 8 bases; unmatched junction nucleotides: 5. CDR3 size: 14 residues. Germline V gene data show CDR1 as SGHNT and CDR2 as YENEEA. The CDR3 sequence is CASSPGTGGHEQFF. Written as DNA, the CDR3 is TGTGCCAGCAGCCCCGGGACAGGGGGTCATGAGCAGTTCTTC.

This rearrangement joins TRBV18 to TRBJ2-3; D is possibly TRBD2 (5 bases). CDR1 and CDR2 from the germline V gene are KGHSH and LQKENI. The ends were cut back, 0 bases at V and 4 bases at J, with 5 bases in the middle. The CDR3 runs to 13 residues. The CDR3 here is CASSPPRADTQYF. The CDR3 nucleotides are TGTGCCAGCTCACCACCGAGGGCAGATACGCAGTATTTT.

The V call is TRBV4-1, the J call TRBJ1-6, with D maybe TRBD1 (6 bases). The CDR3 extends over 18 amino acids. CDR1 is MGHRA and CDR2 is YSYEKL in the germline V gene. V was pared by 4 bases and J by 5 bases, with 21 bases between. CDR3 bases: TGCGCCAGCAGCCGAACGGCGGGGGCCCTGTTAAATAATTCACCCCTCCACTTT. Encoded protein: CASSRTAGALLNNSPLHF.

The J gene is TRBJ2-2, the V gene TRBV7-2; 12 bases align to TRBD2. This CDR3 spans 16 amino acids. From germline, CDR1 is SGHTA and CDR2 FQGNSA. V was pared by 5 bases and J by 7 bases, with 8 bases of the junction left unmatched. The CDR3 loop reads CASSPRTSGTGGELFF. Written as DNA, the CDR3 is TGTGCCAGCAGCCCTCGGACTAGCGGGACTGGCGGGGAGCTGTTTTTT.

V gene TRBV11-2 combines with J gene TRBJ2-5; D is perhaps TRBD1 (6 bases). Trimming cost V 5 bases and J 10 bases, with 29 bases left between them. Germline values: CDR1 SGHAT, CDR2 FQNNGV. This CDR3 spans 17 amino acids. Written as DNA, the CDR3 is TGTGCCAGCAGCCAATCGGGACCCGTGACAGGAGAAAGTTTCCAGTACTTC. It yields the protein CASSQSGPVTGESFQYF.

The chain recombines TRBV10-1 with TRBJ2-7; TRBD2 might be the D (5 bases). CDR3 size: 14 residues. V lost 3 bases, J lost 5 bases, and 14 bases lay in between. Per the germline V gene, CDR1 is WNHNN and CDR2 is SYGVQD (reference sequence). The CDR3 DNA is TGCGCCAGCAGTGATCCCGCGGGTTCTGACGAGCAGTACTTC. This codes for CASSDPAGSDEQYF.

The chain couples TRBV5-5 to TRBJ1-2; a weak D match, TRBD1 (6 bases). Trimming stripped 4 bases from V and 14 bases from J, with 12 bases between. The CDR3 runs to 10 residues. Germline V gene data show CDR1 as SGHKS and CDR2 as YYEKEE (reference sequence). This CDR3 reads CASSTGTPTF. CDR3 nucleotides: TGTGCCAGCAGCACGGGGACACCGACCTTC.

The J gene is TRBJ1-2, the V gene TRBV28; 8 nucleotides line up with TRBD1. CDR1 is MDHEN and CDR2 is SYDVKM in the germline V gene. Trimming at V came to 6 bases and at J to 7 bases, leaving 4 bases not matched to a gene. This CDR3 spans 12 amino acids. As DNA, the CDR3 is TGTGCCAGCAGACCGACAGGGGCTGGCTACACCTTC. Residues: CASRPTGAGYTF.

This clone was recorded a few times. DNA of the CDR3: TGTGCCAGCAGTTACTCACGAGGGGGGGACAGGGAGCATTTT. Its protein product is CASSYSRGGDREHF. The rearrangement joins TRBV6-6 to TRBJ1-5; 9 bases agree with TRBD1. Trimming removed 0 bases from V and 14 bases from J; junction bases left unmatched: 8. The CDR3 covers 14 residues. The germline V gene has CDR1 MNHNY and CDR2 SVGAGI (reference sequence).